Below are 12 T cell receptor beta chains sequenced from a single sample in a study of T cell repertoires in cytomegalovirus infection. TCRdb used MiXCR to reprocess the reads, holding one entry per CDR3 protein. This table holds more than 200,000 distinct CDR3 sequences, around 8.7% found once. The material sequenced was PBMCs. These receptors were obtained from a human donor in good health (CMV status not recorded). Some clones in this sample may be carry-over from other donors' samples.

Worth noting for this clonotype: A much larger clone differs from this one at a single base, so this may be a read error. The chain has TRBV29-1 and TRBJ1-1; D uncertain. Germline CDR1 reads SQVTM; CDR2 reads ANQGSEA. The CDR3 runs 13 residues. V lost 7 bases and J lost 3, with 15 bases in between. CDR3 amino acids: CSADASGDTEAFF. In DNA form, the CDR3 reads TGCAGCGCTGACGCCTCCGGGGACACTGAAGCTTTCTTT. Variable domain in full (rest from reference TRBV29-1 and TRBJ1-1): SAVISQKPSRDICQRGTSLTIQCQVDSQVTMMFWYRQQPGQSLTLIATANQGSEATYESGFVIDKFPISRPNLTFSTLTVSNMSPEDSSIYLCSADASGDTEAFFGQGTRLTVV.

This clonotype was seen only a few times. The chain carries TRBV13 and TRBJ1-1; tentatively, D is TRBD1 (5 bases). The CDR3 is made up of 16 amino acids. In germline, CDR1 is PRHDT, CDR2 FYEKMQ (reference sequence). Trimming took 3 bases from V and 6 from J, leaving 20 bases between them. The CDR3 region is CASSLAPGATLSEAFF. CDR3 sequence (DNA): TGTGCCAGCAGCTTGGCCCCCGGGGCAACACTCTCTGAAGCTTTCTTT.

V and J are TRBV28 and TRBJ1-1; no clear D. Germline CDR1 reads MDHEN; CDR2 reads SYDVKM. V lost 4 bases to trimming and J lost 4 bases, with 1 base between them. The CDR3 loop spans 10 amino acids. The CDR3: CASSSTEAFF. Here the CDR3 DNA reads TGTGCCAGCAGTTCCACTGAAGCTTTCTTT.

This chain joins TRBV20-1 and TRBJ2-1, with 12 bases that match TRBD2. The germline gives CDR1 DFQATT, CDR2 SNEGSKA (reference sequence). The V segment lost 5 bases and the J segment 4 bases; nucleotides outside the gene matches: 6. The CDR3 has 15 amino acids. The CDR3 sequence is CSAPPTSGRYNEQFF. In DNA, the CDR3 is TGCAGTGCTCCCCCGACTAGCGGGAGATACAATGAGCAGTTCTTC.

This clonotype was counted only a few times. The genes are TRBV28 and TRBJ2-2; the match to TRBD1 covers 10 bases. Germline CDR1 is MDHEN and CDR2 is SYDVKM. The CDR3 length is 16 residues. V lost 1 base and J lost 6; bases outside the gene matches: 5. As DNA, the CDR3 is TGTGCCAGCAGTTTATCAGGGACAGGGGAGGCCGGGGAGCTGTTTTTT. Its translation: CASSLSGTGEAGELFF.

This clonotype came up many times. The rearrangement joins TRBV11-3 to TRBJ1-4; 9 bases map to TRBD1. With V trimmed by 3 bases and J by 8 bases, 4 bases remained unmatched. CDR3 length: 14 amino acids. Germline V CDR1 and CDR2: SGHNT, YENEEA. The CDR3 loop reads CASSFTGGREKLFF. CDR3 sequence (DNA): TGTGCCAGCAGCTTTACAGGGGGCAGAGAAAAACTGTTTTTT.

This clonotype was seen ten or more times. V is TRBV11-2 and J is TRBJ2-5; D perhaps matches TRBD2 (5 bases). Looked up from germline, CDR1 is SGHAT and CDR2 is FQNNGV. This CDR3 spans 15 amino acids. V shed 0 bases and J shed 7 bases, with 15 bases lying between them. The CDR3 loop is CASSLDERALGTQYF. In DNA form, the CDR3 reads TGTGCCAGCAGCTTAGATGAGAGGGCCCTAGGGACCCAGTACTTC.

This clonotype was detected only once. V gene TRBV7-2 combines with J gene TRBJ2-3; 7 bases are a match to TRBD2. V was pared by 6 bases and J by 5 bases, with 8 bases of the junction left unmatched. Germline values: CDR1 SGHTA, CDR2 FQGNSA. The CDR3 is 14 amino acids. The CDR3, as DNA: TGTGCCAGCAGTGGGCGGGAGTATAAAGATACGCAGTATTTT. Translated, it gives CASSGREYKDTQYF.

V usage is TRBV30 and J usage is TRBJ1-5; perhaps TRBD1 as D (6 bases). The CDR3 consists of 13 residues. V lost 5 bases to trimming and J lost 6 bases, with 14 bases between them. The germline gives CDR1 GTSNPN, CDR2 SVGIG (reference sequence). CDR3 loop: CAWGAGAVQPQHF. CDR3 bases: TGTGCCTGGGGCGCGGGGGCTGTTCAGCCCCAGCATTTT.

This clonotype was seen a few times. In DNA, the CDR3 is TGTGCCAGCAGCTTTGTCAGGGGAGATACGCAGTATTTT. Residues: CASSFVRGDTQYF. The chain recombines TRBV7-2 with TRBJ2-3; D perhaps matches TRBD1 (6 bases). V was pared by 3 bases and J by 5 bases, with 9 bases between. This CDR3 contains 13 residues. Germline lookup yields CDR1 SGHTA and CDR2 FQGNSA.

This clonotype showed up many times. V usage is TRBV29-1 and J usage is TRBJ2-6, with D possibly matching TRBD2 (5 bases). Germline CDR1 SQVTM, CDR2 ANQGSEA. Deletions cut 7 bases from V and 0 bases from J, with 13 bases between. The CDR3 runs 15 residues. The CDR3 reads CSARTGDSGANVLTF. As DNA, the CDR3 is TGCAGCGCAAGGACTGGGGACTCTGGGGCCAACGTCCTGACTTTC.

This clonotype occurred many times. The V and J genes are TRBV7-6 and TRBJ1-6; 8 nucleotides align to TRBD1. The CDR3 loop spans 15 amino acids. Germline V gene data show CDR1 as SGHVS and CDR2 as FNYEAQ. With V trimmed by 5 bases and J by 5 bases, 5 bases remained unmatched. The DNA for the CDR3 is TGTGCCAGCAGCCCTGGGACAGGTGATAATTCACCCCTCCACTTT. Its protein is CASSPGTGDNSPLHF.